These 5 T cell receptor beta chains share one sample of origin, sequenced in a study of blood T cell repertoires in COVID-19 (dated by TCRdb to between 2020 and 2021). Libraries were constructed by the immunoSEQ multiplex PCR assay. TCRdb stores this immuneACCESS table with in-frame sequences only. Part of the clones is absent; in the studies checked, under half of the shortfall reflects unresolved V genes, and no reason is known for the rest. This sample is represented by about 91,000 clones; approximately 76% of them were singletons. The ten biggest clones cover 6.5% to 9% of the sample. Specimen: peripheral blood. The receptors stem from a man in his 70s with acute or convalescent COVID-19.

This clone came up once. The chain couples TRBV5-5 to TRBJ2-5; D unresolved. This CDR3 region has 14 residues. V was shortened by 1 base and J by 1 base, with 8 bases between the two germline ends. The germline gives CDR1 SGHKS, CDR2 YYEKEE (reference sequence). In DNA form, the CDR3 reads TGTGCCAGCAGCTTGCTGGTGAGCCAAGAGACCCAGTACTTC. The encoded protein is CASSLLVSQETQYF.

This sequence joins TRBV5-1 and TRBJ2-7, with a tentative D call TRBD1 (6 bases). The germline gives CDR1 SGHRS, CDR2 YFSETQ. The CDR3 runs 14 residues. V lost 0 bases, J lost 1 base, and 8 bases lay in between. The CDR3 region is CASSLEDSSYEQYF. The CDR3 DNA reads as TGCGCCAGCAGCTTGGAGGACAGTTCCTACGAGCAGTACTTC.

This chain uses TRBV7-9 with TRBJ1-5, with D unresolved. Per germline, CDR1 SEHNR and CDR2 FQNEAQ (reference sequence). This CDR3 comprises 15 residues. V was trimmed by 1 base and J by 2 bases, leaving 9 bases between them. CDR3 bases: TGTGCCAGCAGCTTAGGGTCGGGAGGCAATCAGCCCCAGCATTTT. Its protein product is CASSLGSGGNQPQHF.

The CDR3, as DNA: TGTGCCAGCAGCGTAGATCCCAGTGGGACAGGGGTCAGCACTGAAGCTTTCTTT. Translating gives CASSVDPSGTGVSTEAFF. J is TRBJ1-1 and V is TRBV9, with TRBD1 identical over 10 bases. The CDR3 loop spans 18 amino acids. V shed 0 bases, J shed 4 bases, and the junction held 12 bases outside the gene matches. Germline V gene data show CDR1 as SGDLS and CDR2 as YYNGEE.

The chain combines TRBV2 with TRBJ1-1; TRBD1 matches at 7 bases. In germline, CDR1 is SNHLY, CDR2 FYNNEI. This CDR3 is 12 amino acids long. The ends lost 6 bases at V and 10 bases at J; junction bases unmatched: 8. The CDR3 DNA reads as TGTGCCAGCAGGACGGACCAGGGGGTAGCTTTCTTT. Protein: CASRTDQGVAFF. Full variable domain (missing parts from reference TRBV2 and TRBJ1-1): EPEVTQTPSHQVTQMGQEVILRCVPISNHLYFYWYRQILGQKVEFLVSFYNNEISEKSEIFDDQFSVERPDGSNFTLKIRSTKLEDSAMYFCASRTDQGVAFFGQGTRLTVV.